The present T cell receptor beta chain was sequenced within a study of identical twins. Study outcomes and limitations: Model-predicted out-of-frame TCR alpha sharing fell below observed values in monozygotic twins.

This clonotype has only a few counts. The antigen is not known. The cDNA had a unique molecular identifier and a template-switch universal primer site. TCRdb independently ran MiXCR on the 5' RACE reads; one entry per CDR3 protein. The sample contains about 890,000 distinct CDR3 sequences, 10% to 15% of which appear only once. This sample also appeared in a second study, on yellow fever vaccine responses in identical twins.

This receptor was obtained from a woman between 18 and 29 years old in good health. The sequenced sample was PBMCs.

The CDR3 nucleotides read TGCGCCAGCGCCCTGGGGTCGGACGAAAAACTGTTTTTT. Its translation is CASALGSDEKLFF. V usage is TRBV5-1 and J usage is TRBJ1-4; no definite D call. V dropped 7 bases and J dropped 8 bases, with 15 bases sitting between them. The length of the CDR3 is 13 residues. CDR1 is SGHRS and CDR2 is YFSETQ in the germline V gene.